The clone carrying this TCR beta chain was found a few times. The antigen is unknown. Quantitative 5'-RACE with molecular barcodes was used to make the TCR beta libraries. TCRdb analysed the 5' RACE reads with MiXCR anew, one entry per CDR3 protein. This table holds some 840,000 distinct CDR3 sequences, about 12% found once. This record belongs to a study of CD8 T cells in ankylosing spondylitis. Notes on the study in general: In ankylosing spondylitis blood, a motif of roughly 8 highly homologous TCR beta variants appeared characteristic. Disease-linked clones bore a CD8+ phenotype, appearing relatively rarely in peripheral blood.

The CDR3 consists of 15 residues. V dropped 1 base and J dropped 0 bases, with 6 bases sitting between them. Germline V gives CDR1 LNHNV, CDR2 YYDKDF (reference sequence). The specimen was blood, either unsorted or a sorted T cell fraction (not recorded which). This sequence joins TRBV15 and TRBJ1-4; D is unclear. This receptor was identified in a male donor with ankylosing spondylitis. CDR3 amino acids: CATSRVEATNEKLFF. The CDR3, as DNA: TGTGCCACCAGCAGAGTTGAGGCAACTAATGAAAAACTGTTTTTT.